This is a list of T cell receptor beta chains from one sample in a study of read filtering for tumor transcriptome and immune sequencing. TCRdb re-derived calls from the reads in MiXCR, one entry per CDR3 protein. The repertoire holds 39,000 or so distinct CDR3 sequences, with 10% to 15% as singletons. The specimen was a population of CD138-negative cells sorted from bone marrow. The receptor set was obtained from a donor over 35 with multiple myeloma. CDR3s include the opening cysteine and the closing phenylalanine or tryptophan. D genes are given only for firm matches. Clone size is stated in some rows and not others, as once, few, many or a class when expanded.

j_gene: TRBJ2-2
v_gene: TRBV5-1
d_gene: TRBD2
abundance: many
CDR3aa: CASTLAGPNTGELFF
CDR3nt: TGCGCCAGCACCCTAGCGGGACCGAACACCGGGGAGCTGTTTTTT

j_gene: TRBJ1-1
v_gene: TRBV28
d_gene: -
abundance: many
CDR3aa: CASSGGGRNTEAFF
CDR3nt: TGTGCCAGCAGTGGGGGGGGTAGGAACACTGAAGCTTTCTTT

j_gene: TRBJ1-1
v_gene: TRBV6-2/TRBV6-3
d_gene: -
abundance: many
CDR3aa: CASSYGGLRTEAFF
CDR3nt: TGTGCCAGCAGTTACGGGGGGTTGAGGACTGAAGCTTTCTTT

j_gene: TRBJ2-1
v_gene: TRBV5-1
d_gene: -
abundance: many
CDR3aa: CASSLDGANNEQFF
CDR3nt: TGCGCCAGCAGCTTGGATGGAGCCAACAATGAGCAGTTCTTC

j_gene: TRBJ2-5
v_gene: TRBV7-2
d_gene: -
abundance: many
CDR3aa: CASSPLTETQYF
CDR3nt: TGTGCCAGCAGCCCACTAACAGAGACCCAGTACTTC

j_gene: TRBJ2-3
v_gene: TRBV20-1
d_gene: TRBD2
abundance: many
CDR3aa: CSARHSWDLAGADTQYF
CDR3nt: TGCAGTGCTAGACACTCCTGGGACCTAGCGGGAGCAGATACGCAGTATTTT

j_gene: TRBJ2-7
v_gene: TRBV6-2/TRBV6-3
d_gene: TRBD1
abundance: many
CDR3aa: CASSRDSYYEQYF
CDR3nt: TGTGCCAGCAGCCGGGACAGCTACTACGAGCAGTACTTC

j_gene: TRBJ2-1
v_gene: TRBV2
d_gene: TRBD2
abundance: many
CDR3aa: CARGGASLSHEQFF
CDR3nt: TGTGCCCGCGGGGGGGCCAGTCTGAGCCATGAGCAGTTCTTC

j_gene: TRBJ1-5
v_gene: TRBV5-3
d_gene: TRBD1
abundance: many
CDR3aa: CARSRDRAWQPQHF
CDR3nt: TGTGCCAGAAGCCGGGACAGGGCTTGGCAGCCCCAGCATTTT

j_gene: TRBJ1-5
v_gene: TRBV19
d_gene: TRBD1
abundance: many
CDR3aa: CASTQGRSAGGRNQPQHF
CDR3nt: TGTGCCAGTACCCAGGGAAGGTCGGCAGGGGGCCGGAATCAGCCCCAGCATTTT

j_gene: TRBJ2-2
v_gene: TRBV28
d_gene: TRBD1
abundance: many
CDR3aa: CASSYGRTGPFLNTGELFF
CDR3nt: TGTGCCAGCAGTTATGGACGGACAGGGCCTTTTTTGAACACCGGGGAGCTGTTTTTT

j_gene: TRBJ2-5
v_gene: TRBV20-1
d_gene: TRBD2
abundance: many
CDR3aa: CSARGPRLAGEAQYF
CDR3nt: TGCAGTGCTAGAGGGCCCCGACTAGCGGGAGAGGCCCAGTACTTC

j_gene: TRBJ1-5
v_gene: TRBV19
d_gene: TRBD1
abundance: -
CDR3aa: CASSTLTGAGSNEPQHF
CDR3nt: TGTGCCAGTAGTACCCTGACAGGGGCGGGAAGCAATGAGCCCCAGCATTTT

j_gene: TRBJ2-1
v_gene: TRBV5-1
d_gene: TRBD1
abundance: -
CDR3aa: CASSLAWTGESVQFF
CDR3nt: TGCGCCAGCAGCTTGGCTTGGACAGGGGAAAGCGTGCAGTTCTTC

j_gene: TRBJ2-7
v_gene: TRBV20-1
d_gene: -
abundance: many
CDR3aa: CSALRETYEQYF
CDR3nt: TGCAGTGCTTTAAGAGAGACCTACGAGCAGTACTTC